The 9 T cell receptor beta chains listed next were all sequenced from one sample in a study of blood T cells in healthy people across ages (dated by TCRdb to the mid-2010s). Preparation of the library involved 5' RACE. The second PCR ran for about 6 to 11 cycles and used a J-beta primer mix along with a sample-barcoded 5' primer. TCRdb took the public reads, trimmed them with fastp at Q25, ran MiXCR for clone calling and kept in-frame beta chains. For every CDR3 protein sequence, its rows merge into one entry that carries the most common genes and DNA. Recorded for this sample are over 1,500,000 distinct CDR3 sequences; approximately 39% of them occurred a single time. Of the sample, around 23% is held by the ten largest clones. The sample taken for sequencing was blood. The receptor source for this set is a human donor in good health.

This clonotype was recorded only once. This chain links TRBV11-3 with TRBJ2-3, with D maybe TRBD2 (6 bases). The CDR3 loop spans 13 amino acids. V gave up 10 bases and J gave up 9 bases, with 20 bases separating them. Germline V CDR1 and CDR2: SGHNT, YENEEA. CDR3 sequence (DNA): TGTGCCACCGGCCGGTGGGGGGTTGCGACGCAGTATTTT. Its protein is CATGRWGVATQYF.

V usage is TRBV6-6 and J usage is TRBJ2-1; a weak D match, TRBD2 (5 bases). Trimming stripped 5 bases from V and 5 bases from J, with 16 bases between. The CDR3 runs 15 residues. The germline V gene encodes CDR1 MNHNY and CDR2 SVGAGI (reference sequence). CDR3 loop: CASSPFYRGDNEQFF. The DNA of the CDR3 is TGTGCCAGCAGTCCGTTCTATCGGGGTGACAATGAGCAGTTCTTC.

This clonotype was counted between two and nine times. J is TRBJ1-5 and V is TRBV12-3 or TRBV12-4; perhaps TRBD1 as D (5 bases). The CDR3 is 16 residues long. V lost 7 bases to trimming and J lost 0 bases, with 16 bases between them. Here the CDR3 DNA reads TGTGCCAGCACCCAAGTGACAGAGAATAGCAATCAGCCCCAGCATTTT. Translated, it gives CASTQVTENSNQPQHF.

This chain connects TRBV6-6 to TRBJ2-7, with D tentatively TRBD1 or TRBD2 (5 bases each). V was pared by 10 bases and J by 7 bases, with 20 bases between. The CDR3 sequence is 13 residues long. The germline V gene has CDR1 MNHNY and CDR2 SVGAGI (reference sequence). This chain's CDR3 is CATLRDPREEQYF. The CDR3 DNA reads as TGTGCCACCCTCAGGGACCCGAGGGAGGAGCAGTACTTC.

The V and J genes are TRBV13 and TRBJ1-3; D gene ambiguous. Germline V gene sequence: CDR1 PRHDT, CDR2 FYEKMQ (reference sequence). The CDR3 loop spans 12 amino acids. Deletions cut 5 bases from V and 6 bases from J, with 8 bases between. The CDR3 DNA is TGTGCCAGCAGCCTATACCTAAACACCATATATTTT. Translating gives CASSLYLNTIYF.

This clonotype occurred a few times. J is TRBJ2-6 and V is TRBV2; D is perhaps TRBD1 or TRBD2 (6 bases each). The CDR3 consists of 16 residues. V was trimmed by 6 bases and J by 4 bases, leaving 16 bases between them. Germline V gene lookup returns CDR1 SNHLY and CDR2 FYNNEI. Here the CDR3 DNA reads TGTGCCAGCAGATACCCGGGGGCGAGAGGGGCCAACGTCCTGACTTTC. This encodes CASRYPGARGANVLTF. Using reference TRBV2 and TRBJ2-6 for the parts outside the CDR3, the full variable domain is EPEVTQTPSHQVTQMGQEVILRCVPISNHLYFYWYRQILGQKVEFLVSFYNNEISEKSEIFDDQFSVERPDGSNFTLKIRSTKLEDSAMYFCASRYPGARGANVLTFGAGSRLTVL.

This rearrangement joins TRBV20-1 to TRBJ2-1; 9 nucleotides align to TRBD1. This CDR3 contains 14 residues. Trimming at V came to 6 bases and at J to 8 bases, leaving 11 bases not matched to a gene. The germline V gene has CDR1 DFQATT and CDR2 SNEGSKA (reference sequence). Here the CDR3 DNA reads TGCAGTGCCCAGGCGGGGACAGGGCGCGATGAGCAGTTCTTC. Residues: CSAQAGTGRDEQFF.

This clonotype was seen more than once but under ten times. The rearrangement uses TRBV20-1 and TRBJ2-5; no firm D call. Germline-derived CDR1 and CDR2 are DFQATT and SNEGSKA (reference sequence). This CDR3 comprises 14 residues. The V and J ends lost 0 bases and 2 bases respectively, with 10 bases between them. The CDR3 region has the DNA TGCAGTGCTAGAGATCTGATGATACAAGAGACCCAGTACTTC. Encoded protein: CSARDLMIQETQYF.

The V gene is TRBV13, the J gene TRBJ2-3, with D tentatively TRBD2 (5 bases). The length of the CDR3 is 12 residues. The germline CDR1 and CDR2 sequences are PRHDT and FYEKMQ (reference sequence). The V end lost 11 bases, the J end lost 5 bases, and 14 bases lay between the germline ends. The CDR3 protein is CAGTGLGDTQYF. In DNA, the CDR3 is TGTGCCGGCACGGGGTTGGGAGATACGCAGTATTTT.